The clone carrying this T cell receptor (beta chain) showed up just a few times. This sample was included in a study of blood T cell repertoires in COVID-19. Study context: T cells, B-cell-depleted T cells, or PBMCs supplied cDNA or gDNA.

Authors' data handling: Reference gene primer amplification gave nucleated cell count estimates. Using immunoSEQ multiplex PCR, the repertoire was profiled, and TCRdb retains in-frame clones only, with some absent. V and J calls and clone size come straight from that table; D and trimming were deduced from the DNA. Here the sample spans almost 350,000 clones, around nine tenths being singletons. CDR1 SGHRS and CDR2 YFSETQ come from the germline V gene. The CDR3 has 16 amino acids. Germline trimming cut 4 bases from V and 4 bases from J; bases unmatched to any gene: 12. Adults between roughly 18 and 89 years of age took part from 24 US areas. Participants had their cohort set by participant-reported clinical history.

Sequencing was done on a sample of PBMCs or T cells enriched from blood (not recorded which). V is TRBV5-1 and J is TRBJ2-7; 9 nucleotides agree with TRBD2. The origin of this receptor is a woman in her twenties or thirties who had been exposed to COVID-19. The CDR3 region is CASSEQTSGGVYEQYF. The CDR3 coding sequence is TGCGCCAGCAGCGAACAGACTAGCGGAGGGGTTTACGAGCAGTACTTC.